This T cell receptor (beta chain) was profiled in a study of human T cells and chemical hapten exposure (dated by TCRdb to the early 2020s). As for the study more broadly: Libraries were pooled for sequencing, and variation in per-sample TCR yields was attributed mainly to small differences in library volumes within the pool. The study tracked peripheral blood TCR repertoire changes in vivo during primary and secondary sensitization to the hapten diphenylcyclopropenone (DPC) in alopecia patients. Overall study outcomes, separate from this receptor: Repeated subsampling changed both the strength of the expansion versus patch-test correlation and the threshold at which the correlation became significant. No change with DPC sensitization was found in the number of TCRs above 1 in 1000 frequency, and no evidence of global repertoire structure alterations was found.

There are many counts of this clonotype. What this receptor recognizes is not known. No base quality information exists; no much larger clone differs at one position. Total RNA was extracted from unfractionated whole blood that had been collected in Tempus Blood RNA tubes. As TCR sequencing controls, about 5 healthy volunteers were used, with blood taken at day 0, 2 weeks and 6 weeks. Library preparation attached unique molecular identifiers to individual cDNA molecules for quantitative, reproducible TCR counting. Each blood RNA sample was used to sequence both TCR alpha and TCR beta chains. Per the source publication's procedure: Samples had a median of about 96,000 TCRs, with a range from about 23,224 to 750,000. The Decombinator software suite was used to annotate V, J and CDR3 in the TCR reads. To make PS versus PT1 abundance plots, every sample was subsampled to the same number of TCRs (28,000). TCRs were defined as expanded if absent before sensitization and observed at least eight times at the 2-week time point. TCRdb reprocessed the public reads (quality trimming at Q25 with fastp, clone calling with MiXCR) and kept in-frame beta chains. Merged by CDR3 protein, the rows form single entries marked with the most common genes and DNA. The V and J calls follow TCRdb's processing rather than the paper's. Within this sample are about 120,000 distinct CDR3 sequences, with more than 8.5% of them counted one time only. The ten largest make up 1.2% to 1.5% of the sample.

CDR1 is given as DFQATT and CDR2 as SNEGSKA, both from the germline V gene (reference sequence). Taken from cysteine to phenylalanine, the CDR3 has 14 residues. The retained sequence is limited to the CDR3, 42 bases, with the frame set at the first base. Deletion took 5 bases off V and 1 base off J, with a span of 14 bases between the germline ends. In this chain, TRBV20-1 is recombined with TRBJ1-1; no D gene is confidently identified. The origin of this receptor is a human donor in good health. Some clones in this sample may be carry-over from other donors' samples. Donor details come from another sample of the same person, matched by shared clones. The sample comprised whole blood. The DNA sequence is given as TGCAGTGCTCGTCCCCCGGCTTGGAACACTGAAGCTTTCTTT. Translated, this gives CSARPPAWNTEAFF.